The 2 T cell receptor beta chains listed next were all sequenced from one sample in a study of human versus mouse CDR3 diversity and MHC coevolution. Sequenced by immunoSEQ multiplex PCR; TCRdb stores in-frame clones only, minus some. The table lists 55,000 to 65,000 clones, 85% to 95% of them singletons. The sample comprised naive CD4+ T cells from blood. This sample's subset: CD45RO-negative CD62L-positive naive CD4 T cells. The source of these receptors is a person aged 55-75 years in good health.

The chain carries TRBV10-2 and TRBJ1-4; 7 nucleotides agree with TRBD1. The CDR3 runs 14 residues. The germline V gene has CDR1 WSHSY and CDR2 SAAADI. V lost 6 bases, J lost 3 bases, and 4 bases stayed unmatched. CDR3 amino acids: CASSETGPNEKLFF. As DNA, the CDR3 is TGCGCCAGCAGCGAGACAGGGCCTAATGAAAAACTGTTTTTT.

This clone was observed a single time. This sequence joins TRBV30 and TRBJ1-1; 7 bases map to TRBD1. J gave up 2 bases and V 4 bases, and 7 bases lay outside the gene matches. The CDR3 loop spans 14 amino acids. CDR1 GTSNPN and CDR2 SVGIG come from the germline V gene (reference sequence). The CDR3 region has the DNA TGTGCCTGGAACCAGGGGGTGCCCAACACTGAAGCTTTCTTT. Translation gives CAWNQGVPNTEAFF. The complete variable domain, with remaining parts taken from reference TRBV30 and TRBJ1-1, reads SQTIHQWPATLVQPVGSPLSLECTVEGTSNPNLYWYRQAAGRGLQLLFYSVGIGQISSEVPQNLSASRPQDRQFILSSKKLLLSDSGFYLCAWNQGVPNTEAFFGQGTRLTVV.